What follows are 10 T cell receptor beta chains derived from one specimen sequenced in a study of T cells in Graves' hyperthyroidism and ophthalmopathy. The investigators amplified TCR beta CDR3 regions from RNA transcripts. First-round RT-PCR targeting the TCR CDR3 was performed with the HTBI primer set. MiXCR, applied by TCRdb to the multiplex PCR reads, yields one record per CDR3 protein. The sample records about 760,000 distinct CDR3 sequences, just over 35% being singletons. The specimen sequenced was blood. The receptors derive from a woman between 40 and 55 years old with Graves' hyperthyroidism.

This clonotype was counted between two and nine times. This chain connects TRBV15 to TRBJ1-1; a possible D gene is TRBD1 (6 bases). Per germline, CDR1 LNHNV and CDR2 YYDKDF (reference sequence). The CDR3 spans 13 residues. With 0 bases removed from V and 4 bases from J, the gap between germline ends came to 6 bases. In DNA, the CDR3 is TGTGCCACCAGCAGAGAAGGGGGCACTGAAGCTTTCTTT. This translates into CATSREGGTEAFF.

This clonotype was observed at least ten times. V is TRBV6-5 and J is TRBJ2-7; TRBD2 might be the D (6 bases). V lost 0 bases and J 3 bases, leaving 18 bases between the germline ends. The CDR3 totals 17 residues. CDR1 and CDR2 (germline): MNHEY, SVGAGI. CDR3 sequence: CASSYSIGWDGSYEQYF. CDR3 bases: TGTGCCAGCAGTTACTCGATAGGTTGGGACGGGAGCTACGAGCAGTACTTC.

The chain carries TRBV10-3 and TRBJ2-6; D remains ambiguous. V was clipped by 4 bases and J by 2 bases, with 12 bases between them. Looked up from germline, CDR1 is ENHRY and CDR2 is SYGVKD. This CDR3 is 16 amino acids long. This CDR3 reads CAISALRTTGANVLTF. DNA for the CDR3: TGTGCCATCAGTGCCCTCAGGACGACTGGGGCCAACGTCCTGACTTTC.

V usage is TRBV19 and J usage is TRBJ1-1; D possibly corresponds to TRBD1 (5 bases). V lost 7 bases to trimming and J lost 4 bases, with 13 bases between them. Germline assignment: CDR1 LNHDA and CDR2 SQIVND (reference sequence). The CDR3 is 13 residues long. The CDR3 DNA sequence: TGTGCCAGTAAAGTTGATGGGGGCACTGAAGCTTTCTTT. Protein product: CASKVDGGTEAFF.

Many counts were recorded for this clonotype. The rearrangement links TRBV25-1 to TRBJ1-2, with D perhaps TRBD1 (6 bases). Germline CDR1 is MGHDK and CDR2 is SYGVNS. CDR3 length equals 13 residues. Trimming removed 2 bases at V and 7 bases at J, with 11 bases between. The CDR3 region has the DNA TGTGCCAGCAGTGAAACAACAGGGAGTGGCTACACCTTC. It encodes CASSETTGSGYTF.

V is TRBV12-3 or TRBV12-4 and J is TRBJ1-2; D is possibly TRBD1 (6 bases). The CDR3 consists of 16 residues. V lost 7 bases and J lost 2, with 20 bases in between. The chain's CDR3 is CASTTGGPPVNYGYTF. CDR3 DNA: TGTGCCAGCACCACCGGGGGCCCTCCCGTAAACTATGGCTACACCTTC.

At least ten counts were recorded for this clonotype. This chain links TRBV13 with TRBJ1-2; a weak D match, TRBD1 (6 bases). The CDR3 consists of 13 residues. Germline V lookup: CDR1 PRHDT, CDR2 FYEKMQ (reference sequence). Trimming removed 6 bases from V and 7 bases from J, with 15 bases in between. CDR3 sequence reads: CASRGQGSGGYTF. In DNA form, the CDR3 reads TGTGCCAGCAGGGGGCAGGGGAGTGGTGGCTACACCTTC.

The chain couples TRBV27 to TRBJ1-2, with D maybe TRBD1 (6 bases). CDR3 length equals 15 residues. CDR1 MNHEY and CDR2 SMNVEV come from the germline V gene (reference sequence). Trimming took 3 bases from V and 3 from J, leaving 14 bases between them. DNA of the CDR3: TGTGCCAGCAGTTTCGTTTTACAGGGCGACTATGGCTACACCTTC. Translation gives CASSFVLQGDYGYTF.

The chain is built from TRBV7-2 and TRBJ1-1; 9 nucleotides line up with TRBD1. V shed 5 bases and J 6 bases; nucleotides not matched to a gene: 7. Germline CDR1 and CDR2: SGHTA and FQGNSA. This CDR3 has 14 residues. The CDR3 sequence: CASSHRDRVSEAFF. CDR3 nucleotides: TGTGCCAGCAGCCACAGGGACAGGGTTTCTGAAGCTTTCTTT.

The chain joins TRBV10-3 to TRBJ1-6; TRBD1 agrees at 7 bases. J was trimmed by 7 bases and V by 10 bases; bases with no gene match: 10. CDR1 ENHRY and CDR2 SYGVKD come from the germline V gene. The CDR3 has 14 residues. This CDR3 reads CATRGTAENSPLHF. CDR3 DNA sequence: TGTGCCACCAGGGGGACAGCTGAAAATTCACCCCTCCACTTT.